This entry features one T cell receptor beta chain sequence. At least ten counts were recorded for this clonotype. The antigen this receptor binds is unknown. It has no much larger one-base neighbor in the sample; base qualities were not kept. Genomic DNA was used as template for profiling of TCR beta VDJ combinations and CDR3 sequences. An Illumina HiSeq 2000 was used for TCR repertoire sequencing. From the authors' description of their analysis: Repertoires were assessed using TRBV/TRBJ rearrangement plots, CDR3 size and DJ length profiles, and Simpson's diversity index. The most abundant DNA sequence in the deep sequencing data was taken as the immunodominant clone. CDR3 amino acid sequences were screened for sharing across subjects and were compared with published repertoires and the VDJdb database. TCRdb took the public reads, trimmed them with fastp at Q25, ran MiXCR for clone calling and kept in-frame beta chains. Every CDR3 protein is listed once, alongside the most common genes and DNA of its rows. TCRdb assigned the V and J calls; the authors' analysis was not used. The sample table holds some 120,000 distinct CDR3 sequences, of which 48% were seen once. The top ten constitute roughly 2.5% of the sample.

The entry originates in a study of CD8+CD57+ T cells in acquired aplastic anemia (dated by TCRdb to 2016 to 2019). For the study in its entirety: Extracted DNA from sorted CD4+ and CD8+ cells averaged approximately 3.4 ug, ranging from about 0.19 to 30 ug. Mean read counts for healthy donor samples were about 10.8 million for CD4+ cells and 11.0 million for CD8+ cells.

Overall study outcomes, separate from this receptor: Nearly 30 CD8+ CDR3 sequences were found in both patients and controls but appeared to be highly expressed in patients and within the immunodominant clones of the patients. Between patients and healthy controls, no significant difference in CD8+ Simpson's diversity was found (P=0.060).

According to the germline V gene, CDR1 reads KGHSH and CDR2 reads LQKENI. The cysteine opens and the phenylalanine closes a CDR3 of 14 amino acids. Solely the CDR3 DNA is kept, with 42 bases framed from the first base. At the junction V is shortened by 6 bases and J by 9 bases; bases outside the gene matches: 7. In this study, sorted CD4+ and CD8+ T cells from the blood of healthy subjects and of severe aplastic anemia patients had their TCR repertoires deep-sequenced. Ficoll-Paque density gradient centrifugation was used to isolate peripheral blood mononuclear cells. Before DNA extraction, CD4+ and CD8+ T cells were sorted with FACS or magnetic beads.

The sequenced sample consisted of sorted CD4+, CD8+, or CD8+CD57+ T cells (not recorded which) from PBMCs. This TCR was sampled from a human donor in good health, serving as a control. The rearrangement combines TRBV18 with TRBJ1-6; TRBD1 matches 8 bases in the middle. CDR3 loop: CASSPDRGSSPLHF. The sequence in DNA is TGTGCCAGCTCCCCAGACAGGGGATCTTCACCCCTCCACTTT.